This T cell receptor (beta chain) was sequenced for a study of technical replicates of blood from a handful of donors. Profiled with immunoSEQ multiplex PCR; TCRdb holds only in-frame clones, not every one. The sample carries 65,000 to 95,000 clones, approximately 96% recorded once. Germline CDR1 reads MDHEN; CDR2 reads SYDVKM. Trimming pared 5 bases from V and 1 base from J, leaving 12 bases between. CDR3 length equals 15 residues. This clone appeared a single time. This chain connects TRBV28 to TRBJ1-5, with D perhaps TRBD1 (6 bases). Sequencing was carried out using T cells isolated from PBMCs. This TCR was sampled from a human donor in good health. This CDR3 is CASSLGGASNQPQHF. In DNA, the CDR3 is TGTGCCAGCAGTCTCGGGGGGGCGAGCAATCAGCCCCAGCATTTT.